Listed below are T cell receptor beta chains from one sample, sequenced in a study of T-cell memory formation after mild COVID-19. MiXCR, run by TCRdb on the 5' RACE reads, gives a single entry per CDR3 protein. Altogether approximately 340,000 distinct CDR3 sequences are present, 10% to 15% being singletons, with the ten largest covering over 20%. Material for sequencing was PBMCs or a T cell subset sorted from them (not recorded which). The receptors stem from a man younger than 35 who had mild COVID-19 (a few samples of this study predate the infection). Cell type and time point are not known. Each CDR3 is given with its conserved first and last residue. D genes are given only for firm matches. Clone size is stated in some rows and not others, as once, few, many or a class when expanded.

size	J	D	V	CDR3	DNA
few	TRBJ2-1	TRBD2	TRBV5-6	CASSGRGPNSYNEQFF	TGTGCCAGCAGCGGGAGGGGACCCAACTCCTACAATGAGCAGTTCTTC
-	TRBJ2-7	TRBD1	TRBV7-9	CASSLAGQGVWEQYF	TGTGCCAGCAGCTTGGCGGGACAGGGGGTTTGGGAGCAGTACTTC
-	TRBJ2-2	-	TRBV7-2	CASSLAREKAGELFF	TGTGCCAGCAGCTTAGCGAGGGAAAAGGCCGGGGAGCTGTTTTTT
many	TRBJ2-1	TRBD1	TRBV9	CASSWTGSSYNEQFF	TGTGCCAGCAGCTGGACAGGGAGCTCCTACAATGAGCAGTTCTTC
few	TRBJ1-5	-	TRBV28	CASSTLWGGNQPQHF	TGTGCCAGCAGTACCCTGTGGGGGGGCAATCAGCCCCAGCATTTT
few	TRBJ2-2	-	TRBV7-9	CASSPPGPNTGELFF	TGTGCCAGCAGTCCCCCGGGACCGAACACCGGGGAGCTGTTTTTT
few	TRBJ1-1	-	TRBV6-2/TRBV6-3	CASRFGGTEAFF	TGTGCCAGCAGGTTTGGGGGGACTGAAGCTTTCTTT
-	TRBJ2-1	-	TRBV7-9	CASSQGENLDEQFF	TGTGCCAGCAGCCAGGGCGAGAACCTCGATGAGCAGTTCTTC
many	TRBJ2-5	TRBD2	TRBV20-1	CSATRTSGPETQYF	TGCAGTGCCACGAGGACTAGCGGGCCAGAGACCCAGTACTTC
few	TRBJ1-2	-	TRBV19	CASSNQGLYGYTF	TGTGCCAGTAGTAATCAGGGGCTATATGGCTACACCTTC
-	TRBJ2-7	-	TRBV12-3/TRBV12-4	CASSREGPGANEQYF	TGTGCCAGCAGTAGGGAGGGACCAGGGGCCAACGAGCAGTACTTC
few	TRBJ1-1	-	TRBV7-9	CASSFGILTEAFF	TGTGCCAGCAGCTTTGGGATTCTCACTGAAGCTTTCTTT
few	TRBJ2-7	-	TRBV7-9	CASSWAPHGGNEQYF	TGTGCCAGCAGCTGGGCCCCACACGGGGGTAACGAGCAGTACTTC
few	TRBJ1-5	-	TRBV27	CASSLFGQPQHF	TGTGCCAGCAGTTTATTTGGACAGCCCCAGCATTTT
few	TRBJ1-2	TRBD1	TRBV20-1	CSASGGQGYGYTF	TGCAGTGCTAGTGGGGGACAGGGCTATGGCTACACCTTC